The 29 T cell receptor beta chains below all came from one sample that was sequenced in a study of cytomegalovirus exposure and HLA in healthy donors (dated by TCRdb to about 2017). Receptor amplification or capture employed the immunoSEQ multiplex PCR assay. A mixture of 60 forward primers for TCR Vbeta segments and 13 reverse primers for TCR Jbeta segments was used in the multiplex PCR. In its TCRdb copy, this immuneACCESS table keeps in-frame sequences only and misses some clones. Where compared with another copy, unresolved V genes explain less than half of these, and the others have no known cause. For this sample there are around 99,000 clones; around 73% appear just once. About 8% of the sample is taken by the ten largest. The sequencing sample was made of PBMCs. These receptors all come from a man younger than 40 in good health and CMV-seronegative.

The table lists this clone with a few counts. The J gene is TRBJ2-7, the V gene TRBV11-2, with 10 bases identical to TRBD1. The CDR3 is made up of 14 amino acids. Germline V gives CDR1 SGHAT, CDR2 FQNNGV. The V gene end was trimmed by 4 bases and the J gene end by 3 bases; junction bases not matched to a gene: 3. The CDR3 DNA reads TGTGCCAGCAGCTCGGGACAGGGGTACTACGAGCAGTACTTC. It is translated as CASSSGQGYYEQYF.

The rearrangement links TRBV28 to TRBJ2-3, with TRBD2 as a possible D gene (5 bases). The V gene lost 7 bases and the J gene lost 2 bases, with 13 bases spanning the gap. The germline gives CDR1 MDHEN, CDR2 SYDVKM. The CDR3 has 14 residues. CDR3 nucleotides: TGTGCCAGCACCATACTAGGGAACACAGATACGCAGTATTTT. Translating it yields CASTILGNTDTQYF.

This clone was observed a few times. This chain connects TRBV6-6 to TRBJ1-2; 7 bases are a match to TRBD1. The CDR3 is made up of 15 amino acids. Germline V gene sequence: CDR1 MNHNY, CDR2 SVGAGI (reference sequence). After removal of 4 bases from V and 6 bases from J, the junction contained 11 bases not matched to a gene. CDR3 in DNA: TGTGCCAGCAGTTGGAGGTCAGGGGGTGTCGATGGCTACACCTTC. This gives the protein CASSWRSGGVDGYTF.

This chain joins TRBV9 and TRBJ1-3; D possibly corresponds to TRBD1 (5 bases). Per the germline V gene, CDR1 is SGDLS and CDR2 is YYNGEE. This CDR3 has 14 residues. Trimming took 3 bases from V and 1 from J, leaving 8 bases between them. The CDR3 here is CASSGRQSGNTIYF. In DNA form, the CDR3 reads TGTGCCAGCAGCGGGAGACAGTCTGGAAACACCATATATTTT. The complete variable domain, with remaining parts taken from reference TRBV9 and TRBJ1-3, reads DSGVTQTPKHLITATGQRVTLRCSPRSGDLSVYWYQQSLDQGLQFLIQYYNGEERAKGNILERFSAQQFPDLHSELNLSSLELGDSALYFCASSGRQSGNTIYFGEGSWLTVV.

The chain carries TRBV20-1 and TRBJ2-1, with D tentatively TRBD2 (5 bases). In germline, CDR1 is DFQATT, CDR2 SNEGSKA (reference sequence). V shed 7 bases and J shed 5 bases, with 9 bases lying between them. This CDR3 region has 11 residues. This CDR3 is CSEASNNEQFF. CDR3 bases: TGCAGTGAGGCTAGCAACAATGAGCAGTTCTTC.

V gene TRBV28 combines with J gene TRBJ2-7; 7 bases line up with TRBD1. From germline, CDR1 is MDHEN and CDR2 SYDVKM. J lost 2 bases, V lost 6 bases, and 7 bases had no gene match. The CDR3 consists of 14 residues. The CDR3 bases are TGTGCCAGCAGAGCGAATACAGGGGCCTACGAGCAGTACTTC. This gives the protein CASRANTGAYEQYF.

The chain combines TRBV5-1 with TRBJ2-3, with 9 bases lining up with TRBD1. J was trimmed by 2 bases and V by 1 base; bases with no gene match: 5. CDR1 is SGHRS and CDR2 is YFSETQ in the germline V gene. The CDR3 extends over 16 amino acids. The CDR3 sequence: CASSLPGTGPTDTQYF. The CDR3 coding sequence is TGCGCCAGCAGCTTGCCCGGGACAGGGCCCACAGATACGCAGTATTTT.

V usage is TRBV2 and J usage is TRBJ1-4, with 7 positions matching TRBD1. The germline gives CDR1 SNHLY, CDR2 FYNNEI. V shed 8 bases and J 6 bases; nucleotides not matched to a gene: 6. The CDR3 covers 13 residues. CDR3 nucleotides: TGTGCCAGCCGAGACAGGGAGGATGAAAAACTGTTTTTT. Translated, it gives CASRDREDEKLFF.

J is TRBJ2-3 and V is TRBV20-1; a weak D match, TRBD2 (5 bases). Germline CDR1 is DFQATT and CDR2 is SNEGSKA (reference sequence). The CDR3 runs 11 residues. V lost 7 bases and J lost 5, with 10 bases in between. CDR3 nucleotides: TGCAGTGTTAGCGCGGAAGATACGCAGTATTTT. Protein: CSVSAEDTQYF.

Here the CDR3 reads CASRHKTGLTQYF. CDR3 in DNA: TGCGCCAGCAGACATAAGACGGGTTTAACGCAGTATTTT. The chain links TRBV10-2 to TRBJ2-3; D uncertain. CDR3 length equals 13 residues. V was trimmed by 6 bases and J by 9 bases, leaving 16 bases between them. Germline V lookup: CDR1 WSHSY, CDR2 SAAADI.

The gene calls are TRBV4-1 and TRBJ2-1, with TRBD2 identical over 8 bases. Germline lookup yields CDR1 MGHRA and CDR2 YSYEKL. This CDR3 comprises 14 residues. With 1 base clipped from V and 8 bases from J, the junction kept 4 bases outside the gene matches. CDR3 sequence (DNA): TGCGCCAGCAGCCAAGTCCGGGGGGGGGATGAGCAGTTCTTC. Translating gives CASSQVRGGDEQFF.

The chain is built from TRBV7-2 and TRBJ2-7; 7 nucleotides match TRBD2. CDR3 size: 16 residues. Looked up from germline, CDR1 is SGHTA and CDR2 is FQGNSA. V lost 5 bases and J lost 2; bases outside the gene matches: 12. CDR3 protein: CASSPHGLVWPYEQYF. In nucleotides, the CDR3 is TGTGCCAGCAGCCCCCACGGACTAGTTTGGCCCTACGAGCAGTACTTC. The full variable domain, rest sourced from reference TRBV7-2 and TRBJ2-7, is GAGVSQSPSNKVTEKGKDVELRCDPISGHTALYWYRQSLGQGLEFLIYFQGNSAPDKSGLPSDRFSAERTGGSVSTLTIQRTQQEDSAVYLCASSPHGLVWPYEQYFGPGTRLTVT.

The rearrangement uses TRBV10-3 and TRBJ1-5; TRBD1 matches at 8 bases. Trimming took 2 bases from V and 3 from J; bases not matched to a gene: 3. Germline-derived CDR1 and CDR2 are ENHRY and SYGVKD. The CDR3 runs to 15 residues. CDR3 nucleotides: TGTGCCATCAGTGAGAACAGGGGGTCCAATCAGCCCCAGCATTTT. Translation gives CAISENRGSNQPQHF.

This chain uses TRBV9 with TRBJ1-1; weak D call: TRBD1 (5 bases). V gave up 4 bases and J gave up 8 bases, with 12 bases separating them. Germline V gene lookup returns CDR1 SGDLS and CDR2 YYNGEE. The CDR3 is 12 amino acids. CDR3 in amino acids: CASSPGGGEAFF. The CDR3 DNA is TGTGCCAGCAGCCCCGGGGGAGGGGAAGCTTTCTTT.

A few counts support this clone. V usage is TRBV6-5 and J usage is TRBJ2-7; D may be TRBD1 (6 bases). The CDR3 extends over 12 amino acids. Germline V lookup: CDR1 MNHEY, CDR2 SVGAGI. Trimming left V 1 base short and J 7 bases short, with 8 bases between. The CDR3, as DNA: TGTGCCAGCAGTTACTACCAGGGGGAGCAGTACTTC. Amino acid sequence: CASSYYQGEQYF.

This clone was counted only a few times. This chain connects TRBV6-5 to TRBJ2-1, with D unclear. Trimming removed 3 bases from V and 5 bases from J, with 8 bases in between. Germline V gene lookup returns CDR1 MNHEY and CDR2 SVGAGI. This CDR3 has 13 amino acids. In nucleotides, the CDR3 is TGTGCCAGCAGTTATTCGCCGGACAATGAGCAGTTCTTC. Its translation: CASSYSPDNEQFF.

The table lists this clone with a count of one. The gene calls are TRBV10-3 and TRBJ1-3, with D perhaps matching TRBD1 (6 bases). This CDR3 has 15 amino acids. The germline gives CDR1 ENHRY, CDR2 SYGVKD. Trimming cost V 5 bases and J 7 bases, with 18 bases left between them. CDR3 region: CAISLQGPSRNTIYF. CDR3 sequence (DNA): TGTGCCATCAGTTTACAGGGCCCTTCTCGGAACACCATATATTTT.

CDR3 in DNA: TGTGCCACTATAGCGGGAGGCGCGGAGACCCAGTACTTC. Translated: CATIAGGAETQYF. This rearrangement joins TRBV28 to TRBJ2-5, with 10 bases that match TRBD2. This CDR3 contains 13 residues. J lost 5 bases, V lost 10 bases, and 7 bases had no gene match. Germline CDR1 MDHEN, CDR2 SYDVKM.

The chain employs TRBV6-5 and TRBJ2-2, with D tentatively TRBD1 (6 bases). Germline-derived CDR1 and CDR2 are MNHEY and SVGAGI. This CDR3 is built from 13 residues. The V gene lost 4 bases and the J gene lost 6 bases, with 9 bases spanning the gap. In DNA form, the CDR3 reads TGTGCCAGCAGTTGGCAGGGGTCCGGGGAGCTGTTTTTT. Encoded protein: CASSWQGSGELFF.

The rearrangement uses TRBV9 and TRBJ2-6; no reliable D call. V lost 3 bases to trimming and J lost 0 bases, with 4 bases between them. The CDR3 runs to 14 residues. The germline CDR1 and CDR2 sequences are SGDLS and YYNGEE. This CDR3 is CASSADSGANVLTF. Written as DNA, the CDR3 is TGTGCCAGCAGCGCAGACTCTGGGGCCAACGTCCTGACTTTC.

V and J are TRBV4-1 and TRBJ2-5, with unresolved D. Trimming removed 0 bases from V and 5 bases from J, with 10 bases in between. This CDR3 has 14 residues. The germline gives CDR1 MGHRA, CDR2 YSYEKL. CDR3: CASSQDRGRETQYF. CDR3 DNA: TGCGCCAGCAGCCAAGATCGTGGTCGGGAGACCCAGTACTTC.

CDR3 sequence (DNA): TGTGCCACCAGCAGTGGCCGAGACAGGGCTAAAGAGACCCAGTACTTC. It codes for CATSSGRDRAKETQYF. The chain couples TRBV15 to TRBJ2-5, with 7 bases lining up with TRBD1. J gave up 3 bases and V 3 bases, and 10 bases lay outside the gene matches. The CDR3 loop spans 16 amino acids. CDR1 is LNHNV and CDR2 is YYDKDF in the germline V gene (reference sequence).

The chain couples TRBV6-1 to TRBJ2-7, with a possible D match to TRBD2 (6 bases). The CDR3 is made up of 15 amino acids. Germline CDR1 reads MNHNS; CDR2 reads SASEGT. The V and J ends lost 0 bases and 2 bases respectively, with 11 bases between them. CDR3 region: CASSEAEGLPYEQYF. In DNA form, the CDR3 reads TGTGCCAGCAGTGAAGCGGAGGGATTGCCCTACGAGCAGTACTTC.

This clone turned up a few times. The chain couples TRBV28 to TRBJ2-7; 7 bases match TRBD2. This CDR3 comprises 14 residues. The junction had 6 bases not matched to a gene; V was cut back by 1 base and J by 6 bases. The germline gives CDR1 MDHEN, CDR2 SYDVKM. DNA of the CDR3: TGTGCCAGCAGTTTATCCCATCAGCGGGGCGAGCAGTACTTC. Its protein product is CASSLSHQRGEQYF.

The chain employs TRBV28 and TRBJ2-7, with a possible D match to TRBD1 (6 bases). The germline V gene has CDR1 MDHEN and CDR2 SYDVKM. The CDR3 length is 14 residues. V dropped 3 bases and J dropped 6 bases, with 15 bases sitting between them. CDR3 protein: CASSFVGQKGEQYF. CDR3 nucleotides: TGTGCCAGCAGTTTCGTTGGACAGAAGGGCGAGCAGTACTTC.

The rearrangement uses TRBV28 and TRBJ1-2; TRBD1 agrees at 8 bases. CDR1 is MDHEN and CDR2 is SYDVKM in the germline V gene. V lost 3 bases, J lost 7 bases, and 7 bases stayed unmatched. CDR3 length equals 14 residues. CDR3 nucleotide sequence: TGTGCCAGCAGTTTGGACAGGGAGCAGCCTGGCTACACCTTC. Translated, it gives CASSLDREQPGYTF.

The chain joins TRBV18 to TRBJ1-2, with D perhaps matching TRBD1 (5 bases). In germline, CDR1 is KGHSH, CDR2 LQKENI. CDR3 length equals 15 residues. Trimming took off 6 bases at V and 1 base at J, with 15 bases between the two ends. CDR3 amino acids: CASSTGGDFNYGYTF. The CDR3 DNA reads as TGTGCCAGCTCCACGGGCGGGGACTTTAACTATGGCTACACCTTC. The whole variable domain, filled in from reference TRBV18 and TRBJ1-2, reads NAGVMQNPRHLVRRRGQEARLRCSPMKGHSHVYWYRQLPEEGLKFMVYLQKENIIDESGMPKERFSAEFPKEGPSILRIQQVVRGDSAAYFCASSTGGDFNYGYTFGSGTRLTVV.

The chain carries TRBV2 and TRBJ1-2, with 10 bases identical to TRBD1. CDR3 length: 15 amino acids. V was pared by 1 base and J by 4 bases, with 3 bases of the junction left unmatched. In germline, CDR1 is SNHLY, CDR2 FYNNEI. The CDR3 region has the DNA TGTGCCAGCAGTGAAGGACAGGGGGCCCCCTATGGCTACACCTTC. Translating it yields CASSEGQGAPYGYTF. Together with reference TRBV2 and TRBJ1-2, the CDR3 gives the full variable domain: EPEVTQTPSHQVTQMGQEVILRCVPISNHLYFYWYRQILGQKVEFLVSFYNNEISEKSEIFDDQFSVERPDGSNFTLKIRSTKLEDSAMYFCASSEGQGAPYGYTFGSGTRLTVV.

The genes are TRBV7-9 and TRBJ1-2, with 7 positions matching TRBD1. The germline gives CDR1 SEHNR, CDR2 FQNEAQ (reference sequence). V trimming: 3 bases; J trimming: 6 bases; junction bases outside the gene matches: 10. The CDR3 sequence is 15 residues long. The CDR3 loop is CASSFAGTAGDGYTF. CDR3 in DNA: TGTGCCAGCAGCTTCGCCGGGACAGCAGGAGATGGCTACACCTTC.